The 22 T cell receptor beta chains listed next were all sequenced from one sample in a study of blood T cell repertoires in COVID-19. Profiled with immunoSEQ multiplex PCR; TCRdb holds only in-frame clones, not every one. The table has about 150,000 clones, around 81% seen once. The sample consisted of peripheral blood. Receptors were obtained from a woman aged 60 to 75 with active or convalescent COVID-19.

This clone appeared a single time. The J gene is TRBJ2-5, the V gene TRBV19; a weak D match, TRBD2 (5 bases). Trimming removed 4 bases at V and 7 bases at J, with 19 bases between. This CDR3 spans 15 amino acids. Germline V gene sequence: CDR1 LNHDA, CDR2 SQIVND (reference sequence). The CDR3 protein is CASSRAFFGEGTQYF. In nucleotides, the CDR3 is TGTGCCAGTAGTAGGGCCTTTTTTGGCGAGGGGACCCAGTACTTC.

The V gene is TRBV7-2, the J gene TRBJ2-7; D is possibly TRBD1 (6 bases). Germline values: CDR1 SGHTA, CDR2 FQGNSA. The CDR3 is made up of 15 amino acids. V was trimmed by 5 bases and J by 3 bases, leaving 17 bases between them. The CDR3 here is CASSPQAQGNYEQYV. DNA for the CDR3: TGTGCCAGCAGCCCCCAGGCACAGGGCAACTACGAGCAGTACGTC.

This clone has a handful of counts. This chain uses TRBV5-1 with TRBJ2-7; D remains ambiguous. The CDR3 sequence is 14 residues long. Trimming took off 6 bases at V and 4 bases at J, with 17 bases between the two ends. Germline loops: CDR1 SGHRS, CDR2 YFSETQ. The CDR3 coding sequence is TGCGCCAGCACCACTATTCCGAGCTCGTACGAGCAGTACTTC. Amino acid sequence: CASTTIPSSYEQYF.

The rearrangement joins TRBV6-5 to TRBJ2-1; maybe TRBD1 (6 bases). Trimming shortened V by 10 bases and J by 9 bases, and 22 bases separated the two germline ends. Germline V gene lookup returns CDR1 MNHEY and CDR2 SVGAGI. This CDR3 is 14 amino acids long. In DNA form, the CDR3 reads TGTGCCACCCTAAGCCAGGGGAGAGTGGCTGAGCAGTTCTTC. This translates into CATLSQGRVAEQFF.

This sequence joins TRBV7-9 and TRBJ2-1; TRBD1 matches at 10 bases. CDR3 length equals 15 residues. V dropped 2 bases and J dropped 4; count of bases not matched to a gene: 2. Germline loops: CDR1 SEHNR, CDR2 FQNEAQ (reference sequence). CDR3 DNA: TGTGCCAGCAGCTTAAGGACAGGGGGGTACAATGAGCAGTTCTTC. Translated, it gives CASSLRTGGYNEQFF.

The chain has TRBV19 and TRBJ1-2; 7 nucleotides agree with TRBD1. V gave up 7 bases and J gave up 0 bases; unmatched junction bases: 8. Germline CDR1 and CDR2: LNHDA and SQIVND (reference sequence). This CDR3 is 15 amino acids long. The CDR3 loop is CASTSGGSTNYGYTF. For the CDR3, the DNA is TGTGCCAGTACCTCAGGGGGGTCCACTAACTATGGCTACACCTTC.

This clone was counted a few times. The chain combines TRBV11-2 with TRBJ2-2; possibly TRBD2 for D (6 bases). V lost 5 bases and J lost 3, with 16 bases in between. CDR3 length: 16 amino acids. Germline V gene lookup returns CDR1 SGHAT and CDR2 FQNNGV. The CDR3 region is CASSDRMAGYTGELFF. For the CDR3, the DNA is TGTGCCAGCAGCGACCGGATGGCGGGGTACACCGGGGAGCTGTTTTTT.

For the CDR3, the DNA is TGTGCCAGCTCACCGGAGCTGGGGGCCTATGGCTACACCTTC. Translation: CASSPELGAYGYTF. J is TRBJ1-2 and V is TRBV18; a weak D match, TRBD1 (6 bases). Germline CDR1 is KGHSH and CDR2 is LQKENI. CDR3 length: 14 amino acids. Trimming pared 3 bases from V and 4 bases from J, leaving 12 bases between.

The chain links TRBV29-1 to TRBJ2-2, with D unresolved. The CDR3 covers 14 residues. Germline V gene lookup returns CDR1 SQVTM and CDR2 ANQGSEA. Trimming cost V 4 bases and J 3 bases, with 12 bases left between them. The CDR3 DNA is TGCAGCGTTGTCGATAGTCGGGACACCGGGGAGCTGTTTTTT. Amino acids: CSVVDSRDTGELFF.

The chain uses TRBV5-1 and TRBJ1-4, with a tentative D call TRBD1 (5 bases). This CDR3 is 15 amino acids long. Trimming removed 4 bases from V and 7 bases from J, with 17 bases in between. The V gene's germline CDR1 is SGHRS and CDR2 YFSETQ. CDR3 residues: CASSPNGGEGEKLFF. Here the CDR3 DNA reads TGCGCCAGCAGCCCCAACGGGGGAGAGGGTGAAAAACTGTTTTTT.

The chain carries TRBV7-2 and TRBJ1-5; perhaps TRBD1 as D (5 bases). Germline CDR1 is SGHTA and CDR2 is FQGNSA. This CDR3 has 16 amino acids. Trimming cost V 0 bases and J 2 bases, with 11 bases left between them. CDR3 sequence: CASSLASGFGNQPQHF. The CDR3, as DNA: TGTGCCAGCAGCTTAGCATCAGGGTTCGGCAATCAGCCCCAGCATTTT.

V usage is TRBV20-1 and J usage is TRBJ2-3; D uncertain. CDR1 is DFQATT, CDR2 SNEGSKA, per germline (reference sequence). This CDR3 has 10 amino acids. V lost 3 bases and J lost 5, with 3 bases in between. The CDR3: CSASQDTQYF. The DNA for the CDR3 is TGCAGTGCTAGCCAAGATACGCAGTATTTT.

There are a few counts of this clone. The rearrangement joins TRBV7-9 to TRBJ2-1; D is possibly TRBD2 (6 bases). The germline V and J ends were trimmed by 0 bases and 15 bases, with 15 bases remaining between them. The germline V gene encodes CDR1 SEHNR and CDR2 FQNEAQ (reference sequence). This CDR3 contains 13 residues. The CDR3 region is CASSLAGTEDRFF. Written as DNA, the CDR3 is TGTGCCAGCAGCTTAGCGGGGACTGAAGATCGGTTCTTC.

The chain joins TRBV5-1 to TRBJ1-3, with 7 nucleotides matching TRBD1. CDR3 length: 15 residues. Germline V gene data show CDR1 as SGHRS and CDR2 as YFSETQ. J was trimmed by 4 bases and V by 4 bases; bases with no gene match: 8. The DNA of the CDR3 is TGCGCCAGCAGCCCAAAGACAGGGAGCGGAAACACCATATATTTT. Translated: CASSPKTGSGNTIYF.

The V call is TRBV6-1, the J call TRBJ1-4; a weak D match, TRBD1 (6 bases). Trimming left V 0 bases short and J 8 bases short, with 13 bases between. The CDR3 consists of 15 residues. Germline V gives CDR1 MNHNS, CDR2 SASEGT. CDR3 amino acids: CASSEAQFGGEKLFF. The CDR3 coding sequence is TGTGCCAGCAGTGAAGCGCAGTTTGGGGGCGAAAAACTGTTTTTT.

This chain connects TRBV6-6 to TRBJ2-5; D gene unclear. The CDR3 spans 12 residues. CDR1 and CDR2 (germline): MNHNY, SVGAGI (reference sequence). The V gene lost 4 bases and the J gene lost 2 bases, with 5 bases spanning the gap. The CDR3 here is CASSLQQETQYF. The DNA for the CDR3 is TGTGCCAGCAGTTTACAGCAAGAGACCCAGTACTTC.

The gene calls are TRBV11-2 and TRBJ1-6, with D possibly being TRBD1 (5 bases). Germline V gene sequence: CDR1 SGHAT, CDR2 FQNNGV. The CDR3 contains 14 residues. The V and J ends lost 1 base and 4 bases respectively, with 5 bases between them. The CDR3 is CASSLGQYNSPLHF. CDR3 DNA sequence: TGTGCCAGCAGCTTAGGACAGTATAATTCACCCCTCCACTTT.

This chain uses TRBV3-1 (or the pseudogene TRBV3-2) with TRBJ2-2, with TRBD2 matching 8 bases. The CDR3 has 16 residues. The germline gives CDR1 LGHDT, CDR2 YNNKEL (reference sequence). V was pared by 6 bases and J by 3 bases, with 9 bases of the junction left unmatched. The CDR3, as DNA: TGTGCCAGCAGACCGGGGAGCGGGAGTCACACCGGGGAGCTGTTTTTT. It yields the protein CASRPGSGSHTGELFF.

This sequence joins TRBV19 and TRBJ2-3, with D possibly being TRBD2 (5 bases). Deletions cut 6 bases from V and 2 bases from J, with 15 bases between. The CDR3 is made up of 15 amino acids. Germline CDR1 and CDR2: LNHDA and SQIVND (reference sequence). CDR3 sequence: CASSGVPATTDTQYF. The DNA for the CDR3 is TGTGCCAGTAGCGGGGTCCCTGCAACCACAGATACGCAGTATTTT. Filled out from reference TRBV19 and TRBJ2-3, the complete variable domain reads DGGITQSPKYLFRKEGQNVTLSCEQNLNHDAMYWYRQDPGQGLRLIYYSQIVNDFQKGDIAEGYSVSREKKESFPLTVTSAQKNPTAFYLCASSGVPATTDTQYFGPGTRLTVL.

The chain has TRBV12-5 and TRBJ2-1; 15 bases match TRBD2. Germline assignment: CDR1 LGHNT and CDR2 FRNRAP. V shed 2 bases and J 8 bases; nucleotides not matched to a gene: 7. CDR3 length: 17 amino acids. CDR3 protein: CASGLQTGLAGGHEQFF. The CDR3 nucleotides read TGTGCTAGTGGTTTGCAGACGGGACTAGCGGGAGGACATGAGCAGTTCTTC.

The rearrangement joins TRBV15 to TRBJ2-7, with D possibly being TRBD1 (6 bases). Germline assignment: CDR1 LNHNV and CDR2 YYDKDF (reference sequence). The CDR3 extends over 12 amino acids. CDR3 in DNA: TGTGCAGTTCACAGGGAATTCTACGAGCAGTACGTC. Translation: CAVHREFYEQYV.

J is TRBJ2-1 and V is TRBV6-6; 9 bases are shared with TRBD2. The CDR3 has 16 amino acids. Germline-derived CDR1 and CDR2 are MNHNY and SVGAGI (reference sequence). The V segment lost 5 bases and the J segment 9 bases; nucleotides outside the gene matches: 14. The DNA of the CDR3 is TGTGCCAGCAGTAGACTAGCGGTACTCGGTGGGGGTGAGCAGTTCTTC. Its translation is CASSRLAVLGGGEQFF.